One sample yielded the 21 T cell receptor beta chains listed below, sequenced in a study of T cells in Graves' hyperthyroidism and ophthalmopathy. There were TCR beta CDR3 regions amplified from RNA transcripts. The primer set for the first-round RT-PCR of the TCR CDR3 was HTBI. TCRdb passed the multiplex PCR reads through MiXCR, listing each CDR3 protein once. The sample holds roughly 500,000 distinct CDR3 sequences, approximately 48% seen once. Sample: peripheral blood or thyroid tissue (not recorded which). The receptors were sampled from an adult woman with Graves' disease, either hyperthyroidism or ophthalmopathy (not recorded which).

The rearrangement links TRBV19 to TRBJ2-7; D might be TRBD1 (5 bases). The germline V gene has CDR1 LNHDA and CDR2 SQIVND (reference sequence). The CDR3 is 12 amino acids. V was trimmed by 9 bases and J by 4 bases, leaving 13 bases between them. The CDR3 loop reads CASQAQGYEQYF. CDR3 DNA: TGTGCCAGCCAAGCCCAGGGATACGAGCAGTACTTC.

This sequence joins TRBV7-8 and TRBJ1-5; a possible D gene is TRBD1 (5 bases). The germline V gene has CDR1 SGHVS and CDR2 FQNEAQ. The CDR3 consists of 16 residues. V lost 5 bases, J lost 13 bases, and 27 bases lay in between. CDR3 in DNA: TGTGCCAGCAGCCTTGTGTACCCGGGACTGAAGAGGGAGCAGCATTTT. This gives the protein CASSLVYPGLKREQHF.

J is TRBJ1-4 and V is TRBV9, with D possibly matching TRBD1 (6 bases). Germline loops: CDR1 SGDLS, CDR2 YYNGEE. The CDR3 is made up of 16 amino acids. The V gene lost 0 bases and the J gene lost 3 bases, with 12 bases spanning the gap. Here the CDR3 DNA reads TGTGCCAGCAGCGTAGGTGCAGGGGCACCTAATGAAAAACTGTTTTTT. As protein: CASSVGAGAPNEKLFF.

This clonotype was picked up many times. The rearrangement uses TRBV29-1 and TRBJ1-4; unclear D gene. From germline, CDR1 is SQVTM and CDR2 ANQGSEA. The CDR3 covers 11 residues. Trimming cost V 6 bases and J 7 bases, with 9 bases left between them. In DNA, the CDR3 is TGCAGCGTGACAAAAGGTGAAAAACTGTTTTTT. This codes for CSVTKGEKLFF.

The chain employs TRBV20-1 and TRBJ2-7; 9 bases agree with TRBD2. The V gene's germline CDR1 is DFQATT and CDR2 SNEGSKA (reference sequence). Unmatched junction bases numbered 10, after V lost 0 bases and J lost 4 bases. The CDR3 has 16 residues. CDR3 coding DNA: TGCAGTGCTAGAGATGCAGCGGGAGGCCCCCCTTACGAGCAGTACTTC. It codes for CSARDAAGGPPYEQYF.

This clonotype was detected only a few times. The rearrangement uses TRBV11-2 and TRBJ1-1; no clear D gene. Trimming removed 0 bases at V and 11 bases at J, with 13 bases between. Germline-derived CDR1 and CDR2 are SGHAT and FQNNGV. The CDR3 spans 13 residues. The CDR3 coding sequence is TGTGCCAGCAGCTTAGATCATGGGGTGGAGGCTTTCTTT. As protein: CASSLDHGVEAFF.

The V and J genes are TRBV6-5 and TRBJ1-1, with 7 bases matching TRBD1. From germline, CDR1 is MNHEY and CDR2 SVGAGI. J lost 4 bases, V lost 6 bases, and 5 bases had no gene match. This CDR3 is 13 amino acids long. The CDR3 spells CASSYGTVTEAFF. The CDR3 nucleotides read TGTGCCAGCAGCTATGGGACAGTCACTGAAGCTTTCTTT.

V and J are TRBV24-1 and TRBJ1-5; possibly TRBD1 for D (6 bases). V was cut by 5 bases and J by 1 base, with 8 bases left in between. Germline V CDR1 and CDR2: KGHDR, SFDVKD. This CDR3 has 14 amino acids. CDR3 residues: CATSAGASNQPQHF. The CDR3 DNA sequence: TGTGCCACCAGTGCAGGGGCGAGCAATCAGCCCCAGCATTTT.

The genes are TRBV20-1 and TRBJ1-4; the D gene is possibly TRBD1 (5 bases). The germline V gene has CDR1 DFQATT and CDR2 SNEGSKA (reference sequence). CDR3 size: 14 residues. Trimming left V 7 bases short and J 8 bases short, with 20 bases between. The CDR3 loop reads CSGIGGGRGEKLFF. The CDR3, as DNA: TGCAGTGGCATCGGGGGAGGGCGAGGGGAAAAACTGTTTTTT.

This clonotype has ten or more counts. The chain employs TRBV7-6 and TRBJ2-5; 7 bases align to TRBD2. CDR3 length: 14 amino acids. With V trimmed by 1 base and J by 4 bases, 3 bases remained unmatched. The germline gives CDR1 SGHVS, CDR2 FNYEAQ. The CDR3 here is CASSLVVAGETQYF. The DNA of the CDR3 is TGTGCCAGCAGCTTAGTAGTAGCGGGAGAGACCCAGTACTTC.

The J gene is TRBJ1-2, the V gene TRBV10-3, with D possibly matching TRBD1 (5 bases). Deletions cut 8 bases from V and 7 bases from J, with 17 bases between. Germline CDR1 reads ENHRY; CDR2 reads SYGVKD. The CDR3 is made up of 13 amino acids. CDR3 in amino acids: CAIGGDTDPGYTF. The CDR3 DNA sequence: TGTGCCATCGGGGGGGATACAGATCCTGGCTACACCTTC.

Concerning this clonotype itself: Since a much larger clone is just one base distant, this may be a read error. V and J are TRBV5-4 and TRBJ1-3; possible D gene TRBD1, 5 bases. Germline V gene sequence: CDR1 SGHNT, CDR2 YYREEE (reference sequence). The V end was cut by 4 bases, the J end by 4 bases, with 12 bases between. The CDR3 runs 14 residues. CDR3 loop: CASSIGVFGNTIYF. The CDR3 DNA follows: TGTGCCAGCAGCATAGGGGTTTTCGGAAACACCATATATTTT. Combining the CDR3 with reference TRBV5-4 and TRBJ1-3 gives the whole variable domain ETGVTQSPTHLIKTRGQQVTLRCSSQSGHNTVSWYQQALGQGPQFIFQYYREEENGRGNFPPRFSGLQFPNYSSELNVNALELDDSALYLCASSIGVFGNTIYFGEGSWLTVV.

V and J are TRBV29-1 and TRBJ1-3; D is perhaps TRBD1 (6 bases). Germline CDR1 and CDR2: SQVTM and ANQGSEA. V lost 7 bases and J 6 bases, leaving 13 bases between the germline ends. The CDR3 contains 12 residues. This chain's CDR3 is CSARGQENTIYF. DNA for the CDR3: TGCAGCGCCAGGGGCCAGGAAAACACCATATATTTT.

This clonotype was detected ten times or more. The CDR3 is CASSHSAGPQHF. The DNA of the CDR3 is TGTGCCAGCAGCCACTCAGCAGGGCCCCAGCATTTT. The chain joins TRBV7-2 to TRBJ1-5; D is undetermined. Trimming stripped 5 bases from V and 9 bases from J, with 11 bases between. CDR1 SGHTA and CDR2 FQGNSA come from the germline V gene. CDR3 size: 12 residues.

This clonotype appeared many times. The chain couples TRBV6-5 to TRBJ1-2; perhaps TRBD1 as D (5 bases). With 0 bases removed from V and 5 bases from J, the gap between germline ends came to 7 bases. CDR1 MNHEY and CDR2 SVGAGI come from the germline V gene. The CDR3 consists of 13 residues. CDR3 coding DNA: TGTGCCAGCAGTTACTCGGGACTTTATGGCTACACCTTC. Its translation is CASSYSGLYGYTF.

This clonotype was found many times. The chain uses TRBV3-1 and TRBJ2-7; D not resolved. This CDR3 region has 12 residues. V was shortened by 1 base and J by 7 bases, with 8 bases between the two germline ends. Germline CDR1 reads LGHDT; CDR2 reads YNNKEL (reference sequence). CDR3 nucleotide sequence: TGTGCCAGCAGCCAAGGTCTGGGGGAGCAGTACTTC. It specifies CASSQGLGEQYF.

The rearrangement uses TRBV7-2 and TRBJ1-2; TRBD1 might be the D (6 bases). The CDR3 contains 14 residues. Per germline, CDR1 SGHTA and CDR2 FQGNSA. Trimming left V 3 bases short and J 7 bases short, with 15 bases between. CDR3 nucleotides: TGTGCCAGCAGCTTGGAGGGGGGGGGGAGTGGCTACACCTTC. Amino acids: CASSLEGGGSGYTF.

In its sample, this clonotype was seen many times. V usage is TRBV28 and J usage is TRBJ1-6; 7 positions agree with TRBD1. Per germline, CDR1 MDHEN and CDR2 SYDVKM. This CDR3 contains 17 residues. V trimming: 6 bases; J trimming: 5 bases; junction bases outside the gene matches: 13. The CDR3 spells CASSALDRDGDNSPLHF. The CDR3 DNA is TGTGCCAGCAGCGCTCTCGACAGGGACGGGGATAATTCACCCCTCCACTTT.

This clonotype was seen ten or more times. The V and J genes are TRBV4-2 and TRBJ1-2; no clear D. Trimming shortened V by 4 bases and J by 1 base, and 10 bases separated the two germline ends. From germline, CDR1 is LGHNA and CDR2 YNFKEQ. This CDR3 has 14 amino acids. DNA of the CDR3: TGTGCCAGCAGCCCCGGTGAGGGTAACTATGGCTACACCTTC. Residues: CASSPGEGNYGYTF.

The sample holds many counts of this clonotype. The chain links TRBV24-1 to TRBJ2-2, with 9 bases identical to TRBD1. Germline CDR1 is KGHDR and CDR2 is SFDVKD. The junction had 5 bases not matched to a gene; V was cut back by 5 bases and J by 2 bases. The CDR3 has 16 amino acids. CDR3 sequence reads: CATSGVDRGNTGELFF. Written as DNA, the CDR3 is TGTGCCACCAGTGGCGTGGACAGGGGAAACACCGGGGAGCTGTTTTTT.

This clonotype has more than one count but fewer than ten. The chain joins TRBV2 to TRBJ1-5; no clear D gene. Germline V CDR1 and CDR2: SNHLY, FYNNEI. Trimming shortened V by 4 bases and J by 3 bases, and 10 bases separated the two germline ends. This CDR3 contains 14 residues. Here the CDR3 reads CASSGRTLNQPQHF. DNA for the CDR3: TGTGCCAGCAGTGGCCGTACTCTCAATCAGCCCCAGCATTTT.